The 14 T cell receptor beta chains below were found in one sample sequenced in a study of control samples from healthy donors and cancer patients. The data were produced by immunoSEQ multiplex PCR, yet TCRdb's version contains in-frame clones alone and is incomplete. The sample lists around 170,000 clones, about 90% occurring once. The sample taken for sequencing was blood. The receptors derive from a woman in her 30s in good health.

This clone was found once. This chain connects TRBV30 to TRBJ1-1, with D perhaps TRBD1 (6 bases). V lost 2 bases and J lost 6, with 19 bases in between. In germline, CDR1 is GTSNPN, CDR2 SVGIG (reference sequence). The CDR3 covers 15 residues. The CDR3 spells CAWSLGGTSGPEAFF. As DNA, the CDR3 is TGTGCCTGGAGTTTAGGGGGGACGTCAGGGCCTGAAGCTTTCTTT.

This chain joins TRBV6-5 and TRBJ2-5; D gene uncertain. V was shortened by 6 bases and J by 4 bases, with 9 bases between the two germline ends. Germline CDR1 reads MNHEY; CDR2 reads SVGAGI. The CDR3 has 12 amino acids. The CDR3 spells CASSTLRETQYF. The CDR3 DNA is TGTGCCAGCAGCACCCTAAGAGAGACCCAGTACTTC.

This clone is a singleton in its sample. The chain links TRBV28 to TRBJ2-7, with D perhaps TRBD1 or TRBD2 (6 bases each). In germline, CDR1 is MDHEN, CDR2 SYDVKM. CDR3 length: 14 amino acids. Trimming removed 6 bases from V and 0 bases from J, with 12 bases in between. CDR3 bases: TGTGCCAGCAGCCGCCCGGGGGCCTCCTACGAGCAGTACTTC. It codes for CASSRPGASYEQYF.

V and J are TRBV28 and TRBJ2-7; 9 bases are shared with TRBD2. CDR3 length equals 14 residues. Unmatched junction bases numbered 9, after V lost 6 bases and J lost 6 bases. Germline CDR1 is MDHEN and CDR2 is SYDVKM. The CDR3 DNA sequence: TGTGCCAGCAGCCGTTATAGCGGGAGTTCCGAGCAGTACTTC. Its protein product is CASSRYSGSSEQYF.

The rearrangement links TRBV9 to TRBJ2-5, with TRBD2 matching over 13 bases. V shed 3 bases, J shed 4 bases, and the junction held 6 bases outside the gene matches. The germline V gene encodes CDR1 SGDLS and CDR2 YYNGEE. CDR3 size: 16 residues. DNA for the CDR3: TGTGCCAGCAGCGGCCCAGGACTAGCGGGAGTAGAGACCCAGTACTTC. Translation: CASSGPGLAGVETQYF.

The chain carries TRBV28 and TRBJ1-6; D remains ambiguous. The CDR3 has 16 residues. CDR1 is MDHEN and CDR2 is SYDVKM in the germline V gene. V lost 7 bases and J 10 bases, leaving 23 bases between the germline ends. CDR3 coding DNA: TGTGCCAGCATATCCACCTCTCTGAGGGTATCGTCACCCCTCCACTTT. It is translated as CASISTSLRVSSPLHF.

J is TRBJ2-1 and V is TRBV4-1; TRBD1 agrees at 12 bases. The V gene end was trimmed by 3 bases and the J gene end by 8 bases; junction bases not matched to a gene: 8. This CDR3 region has 16 residues. CDR1 is MGHRA, CDR2 YSYEKL, per germline. The CDR3 region is CASSQAGTGGWDEQFF. As DNA, the CDR3 is TGCGCCAGCAGCCAGGCCGGGACAGGGGGCTGGGATGAGCAGTTCTTC.

V usage is TRBV2 and J usage is TRBJ1-1, with 8 bases lining up with TRBD1. This CDR3 region has 13 residues. V lost 7 bases to trimming and J lost 7 bases; unmatched junction nucleotides: 8. The germline V gene encodes CDR1 SNHLY and CDR2 FYNNEI. CDR3 DNA sequence: TGTGCCAGCACCGGACAGGGCGTGAGTGAAGCTTTCTTT. Translating gives CASTGQGVSEAFF.

This clone was counted only a few times. The chain is built from TRBV7-6 and TRBJ2-1; D uncertain. Per the germline V gene, CDR1 is SGHVS and CDR2 is FNYEAQ. Trimming stripped 3 bases from V and 1 base from J, with 13 bases between. The CDR3 is made up of 16 amino acids. CDR3 bases: TGTGCCAGCAGCTTGGAATCCCAAGTTTCCTACAATGAGCAGTTCTTC. Translating it yields CASSLESQVSYNEQFF. Based on the CDR3 plus reference TRBV7-6 and TRBJ2-1, the full variable domain is GAGVSQSPRYKVTKRGQDVALRCDPISGHVSLYWYRQALGQGPEFLTYFNYEAQQDKSGLPNDRFSAERPEGSISTLTIQRTEQRDSAMYRCASSLESQVSYNEQFFGPGTRLTVL.

This clone was counted only a few times. The chain has TRBV4-1 and TRBJ1-2; 11 nucleotides line up with TRBD1. CDR1 is MGHRA, CDR2 YSYEKL, per germline. CDR3 size: 14 residues. J lost 4 bases, V lost 3 bases, and 1 base had no gene match. CDR3 sequence reads: CASSHGTGGYGYTF. In DNA form, the CDR3 reads TGCGCCAGCAGCCACGGGACAGGGGGCTATGGCTACACCTTC.

This sequence joins TRBV4-1 and TRBJ1-6; 11 bases are shared with TRBD1. The CDR3 totals 16 residues. Per germline, CDR1 MGHRA and CDR2 YSYEKL. J lost 10 bases, V lost 4 bases, and 9 bases had no gene match. The CDR3 sequence is CASSREGQGVESPLHF. The CDR3 region has the DNA TGCGCCAGCAGCCGGGAGGGACAGGGGGTTGAATCACCCCTCCACTTT.

The chain is built from TRBV10-3 and TRBJ2-2; TRBD1 might be the D (5 bases). V gave up 8 bases and J gave up 1 base, with 8 bases separating them. This CDR3 has 13 amino acids. CDR1 and CDR2 from the germline V gene are ENHRY and SYGVKD. CDR3 DNA: TGTGCCATCGGGGCAGGGAACACCGGGGAGCTGTTTTTT. This codes for CAIGAGNTGELFF.

This rearrangement joins TRBV9 to TRBJ1-1; D not certain. V was trimmed by 3 bases and J by 8 bases, leaving 8 bases between them. The germline gives CDR1 SGDLS, CDR2 YYNGEE. This CDR3 contains 11 residues. The CDR3: CASSAGGEAFF. As DNA, the CDR3 is TGTGCCAGCAGCGCGGGTGGGGAAGCTTTCTTT.

V and J are TRBV27 and TRBJ2-1, with TRBD2 matching over 9 bases. There are 14 residues in the CDR3. Germline CDR1 MNHEY, CDR2 SMNVEV (reference sequence). The V segment lost 7 bases and the J segment 8 bases; nucleotides outside the gene matches: 9. CDR3 sequence: CASKIAGEVHEQFF. DNA of the CDR3: TGTGCCAGCAAAATAGCGGGAGAGGTTCATGAGCAGTTCTTC.